Below, one T cell receptor (beta chain) is given with its context. What it recognizes is unknown. Trimming removed 0 bases at V and 2 bases at J, with 14 bases between. The CDR3 contains 17 residues. Germline-derived CDR1 and CDR2 are LGHNA and YSLEER. This sample is part of a study of T-cell memory formation after mild COVID-19. Study-wide findings and caveats: Memory sampled before infection contained some responding clones, suggesting cross-reactive memory joined.

One entry per CDR3 protein, called by TCRdb with MiXCR from the 5' RACE reads. The sample contains about half a million distinct CDR3 sequences, roughly 20% of which appear only once. The receptor was isolated from an adult woman who had mild COVID-19 (a few samples of this study predate the infection). Cell type and time point are not known. The chain recombines TRBV4-3 with TRBJ2-1; no definite D call. The source material was PBMCs or a T cell subset sorted from them (not recorded which). In DNA form, the CDR3 reads TGCGCCAGCAGCCAAGACGCCCAGGTAGAGCCCTACAATGAGCAGTTCTTC. Amino acid sequence: CASSQDAQVEPYNEQFF.